This T cell receptor (beta chain) appears in the sequencing data of a study of shared clonotypes between healthy human individuals. Measured with immunoSEQ multiplex PCR; TCRdb has only the in-frame clones, and not every one. The sample carries about 730,000 clones, around 77% recorded once. Notes on the study in general: Generation of non-shared clonotypes was less probable than generation of clonotypes shared by all four donors.

The length of the CDR3 is 15 residues. Germline CDR1 reads LNHNV; CDR2 reads YYDKDF (reference sequence). V lost 0 bases to trimming and J lost 2 bases, with 11 bases between them. As concerns this clone: The antigen remains unidentified.

The chain is built from TRBV15 and TRBJ2-7; tentative D call: TRBD1 (6 bases). The receptor comes from a woman aged 25 to 39 in good health. Input material: memory CD4+ T cells sorted from blood. Subset described: CD45RA-negative fraction. CDR3: CATSRDRQGTYEQYF. Written as DNA, the CDR3 is TGTGCCACCAGCAGAGATCGGCAGGGGACCTACGAGCAGTACTTC.